Shown below are 25 T cell receptor beta chains from a single sample sequenced in a study of early T cells in non-severe SARS-CoV-2 infection. TCRdb re-derived calls from the 5' RACE reads in MiXCR, one entry per CDR3 protein. This sample yields 26,000 or so distinct CDR3 sequences, of which more than 4.5% are seen a single time; 3% to 4.5% belongs to the top ten. Sequencing input: whole blood. All receptors come from an adult who was a healthcare worker with PCR-confirmed SARS-CoV-2 infection or an uninfected control (not recorded which).

This clonotype has a count of ten or more. DNA for the CDR3: TGTGCCAGCAGCTTAGTAGGACAGCTATACGAGCAGTACTTC. As protein: CASSLVGQLYEQYF. The rearrangement uses TRBV7-6 and TRBJ2-7, with D possibly matching TRBD1 (6 bases). The V end was cut by 1 base, the J end by 4 bases, with 11 bases between. CDR1 is SGHVS, CDR2 FNYEAQ, per germline. CDR3 length: 14 amino acids.

This clonotype was counted ten times or more. This sequence joins TRBV29-1 and TRBJ1-2; 7 bases agree with TRBD1. Germline assignment: CDR1 SQVTM and CDR2 ANQGSEA. The trim removed 3 bases at V and 4 bases at J, leaving 8 bases unmatched. This CDR3 is built from 14 residues. CDR3 sequence: CSVDKGGQSYGYTF. Here the CDR3 DNA reads TGCAGCGTTGATAAAGGGGGACAGAGCTATGGCTACACCTTC. The full variable domain, in which reference TRBV29-1 and TRBJ1-2 provide the parts outside the CDR3, is SAVISQKPSRDICQRGTSLTIQCQVDSQVTMMFWYRQQPGQSLTLIATANQGSEATYESGFVIDKFPISRPNLTFSTLTVSNMSPEDSSIYLCSVDKGGQSYGYTFGSGTRLTVV.

This clonotype was recorded many times. V usage is TRBV5-1 and J usage is TRBJ1-1; D remains ambiguous. The germline gives CDR1 SGHRS, CDR2 YFSETQ. The CDR3 covers 15 residues. V gave up 0 bases and J gave up 3 bases, with 12 bases separating them. CDR3 nucleotides: TGCGCCAGCAGCTTGGTCGTACCCCCCGACACTGAAGCTTTCTTT. It specifies CASSLVVPPDTEAFF.

This clonotype was seen ten or more times. V and J are TRBV7-9 and TRBJ2-7, with 8 bases that match TRBD1. The CDR3 totals 16 residues. Germline CDR1 is SEHNR and CDR2 is FQNEAQ (reference sequence). V shed 1 base, J shed 3 bases, and the junction held 8 bases outside the gene matches. The CDR3 sequence: CASSLVGQASFYEQYF. The DNA for the CDR3 is TGTGCCAGCAGCTTAGTGGGACAGGCCAGTTTCTACGAGCAGTACTTC.

The chain recombines TRBV2 with TRBJ2-1, with a possible D match to TRBD2 (5 bases). Germline CDR1 reads SNHLY; CDR2 reads FYNNEI. The CDR3 spans 13 residues. The V end lost 8 bases, the J end lost 9 bases, and 17 bases lay between the germline ends. The CDR3: CASRMGATGEQFF. The CDR3 DNA is TGTGCCAGCCGGATGGGAGCTACGGGTGAGCAGTTCTTC. The full variable domain, completed using reference TRBV2 and TRBJ2-1, is EPEVTQTPSHQVTQMGQEVILRCVPISNHLYFYWYRQILGQKVEFLVSFYNNEISEKSEIFDDQFSVERPDGSNFTLKIRSTKLEDSAMYFCASRMGATGEQFFGPGTRLTVL.

This clonotype was picked up many times. The junction shows a germline mismatch at one end, possibly a read error. The rearrangement links TRBV9 to TRBJ2-7; 8 bases are a match to TRBD1. Germline CDR1 reads SGDLS; CDR2 reads YYNGEE. This CDR3 has 13 amino acids. The CDR3, as DNA: TGTGCCAGCAGCAGATCAGGGGGCGCGGCGGCGAACTTC. This gives the protein CASSRSGGAAANF.

A few counts support this clonotype. The chain carries TRBV11-1 and TRBJ2-3; the match to TRBD1 covers 7 bases. CDR1 is SGHAT, CDR2 FQDESV, per germline (reference sequence). The CDR3 loop spans 15 amino acids. V lost 5 bases to trimming and J lost 1 base; unmatched junction nucleotides: 6. CDR3 protein: CASSDGQARTDTQYF. The CDR3 region has the DNA TGTGCCAGCAGCGATGGACAGGCCCGCACAGATACGCAGTATTTT. Based on the CDR3 plus reference TRBV11-1 and TRBJ2-3, the full variable domain is EAEVAQSPRYKITEKSQAVAFWCDPISGHATLYWYRQILGQGPELLVQFQDESVVDDSQLPKDRFSAERLKGVDSTLKIQPAELGDSAMYLCASSDGQARTDTQYFGPGTRLTVL.

This clonotype is deemed medium-sized. The gene calls are TRBV4-2 and TRBJ2-1; TRBD1 matches 8 bases. V shed 4 bases, J shed 8 bases, and the junction held 16 bases outside the gene matches. There are 17 residues in the CDR3. Germline V lookup: CDR1 LGHNA, CDR2 YNFKEQ. CDR3 amino acids: CASSLYKVETGVDEQFF. The CDR3 DNA reads as TGTGCCAGCAGCCTATATAAGGTGGAGACAGGGGTGGATGAGCAGTTCTTC.

This clonotype was seen ten or more times. J is TRBJ2-1 and V is TRBV20-1; 7 bases are a match to TRBD2. With V trimmed by 2 bases and J by 9 bases, 13 bases remained unmatched. The CDR3 has 15 amino acids. Germline-derived CDR1 and CDR2 are DFQATT and SNEGSKA (reference sequence). The CDR3 spells CSARWGSGEGSEQFF. The DNA for the CDR3 is TGCAGTGCTAGATGGGGCAGCGGGGAGGGAAGTGAGCAGTTCTTC.

This clonotype was observed at least ten times. The chain couples TRBV19 to TRBJ2-5, with TRBD1 matching 8 bases. CDR3 length: 15 residues. V was clipped by 1 base and J by 5 bases; unmatched bases: 6. The germline CDR1 and CDR2 sequences are LNHDA and SQIVND (reference sequence). The CDR3 nucleotides are TGTGCCAGTAGTATAGCCGGGACAGGAGGGGAGACCCAGTACTTC. Amino acids: CASSIAGTGGETQYF.

This clonotype was counted at least ten times. This rearrangement joins TRBV2 to TRBJ1-6; 9 bases fit TRBD1. The CDR3 extends over 15 amino acids. Germline CDR1 SNHLY, CDR2 FYNNEI. V lost 6 bases to trimming and J lost 7 bases; unmatched junction nucleotides: 7. The CDR3 nucleotides are TGTGCCAGCAGGGCAGCGACAGGGGGAAATTCACCCCTCCACTTT. Amino acids: CASRAATGGNSPLHF.

This clonotype was picked up many times. The chain uses TRBV19 and TRBJ2-3; D ambiguous. The germline V gene has CDR1 LNHDA and CDR2 SQIVND (reference sequence). The CDR3 is made up of 16 amino acids. V shed 5 bases and J shed 3 bases, with 18 bases lying between them. The CDR3 spells CASSGARAKGTDTQYF. The CDR3 region has the DNA TGTGCCAGTAGTGGCGCCCGGGCCAAAGGAACAGATACGCAGTATTTT.

There are a few counts of this clonotype. The chain uses TRBV12-5 and TRBJ1-2; 8 bases fit TRBD1. The germline V gene has CDR1 LGHNT and CDR2 FRNRAP. With V trimmed by 5 bases and J by 4 bases, 9 bases remained unmatched. The CDR3 extends over 15 amino acids. Here the CDR3 reads CASGEQTGVLYGYTF. In DNA, the CDR3 is TGTGCTAGTGGTGAACAGACAGGGGTCCTCTATGGCTACACCTTC.

This clonotype was counted at least ten times. The gene calls are TRBV7-2 and TRBJ2-5; the D is unclear. Looked up from germline, CDR1 is SGHTA and CDR2 is FQGNSA. Trimming took 6 bases from V and 4 from J, leaving 12 bases between them. The CDR3 is 13 amino acids. The CDR3 reads CASRVTPGETQYF. CDR3 coding DNA: TGTGCCAGCAGGGTGACTCCAGGAGAGACCCAGTACTTC. The entire variable domain, with the rest obtained from reference TRBV7-2 and TRBJ2-5, is as follows: GAGVSQSPSNKVTEKGKDVELRCDPISGHTALYWYRQSLGQGLEFLIYFQGNSAPDKSGLPSDRFSAERTGGSVSTLTIQRTQQEDSAVYLCASRVTPGETQYFGPGTRLLVL.

This sequence joins TRBV5-6 and TRBJ2-3; the D is unclear. This CDR3 contains 14 residues. CDR1 is SGHDT, CDR2 YYEEEE, per germline. Deletions cut 3 bases from V and 2 bases from J, with 10 bases between. CDR3 DNA sequence: TGTGCCAGCAGCTACGGAATTTTCACAGATACGCAGTATTTT. This sequence encodes CASSYGIFTDTQYF.

In this sample, this clonotype turned up a few times. This chain uses TRBV7-9 with TRBJ2-1; 9 bases agree with TRBD1. The germline V gene encodes CDR1 SEHNR and CDR2 FQNEAQ (reference sequence). The CDR3 covers 17 residues. The ends lost 2 bases at V and 6 bases at J; junction bases unmatched: 11. The CDR3: CASSLPGTGSRFNEQFF. The DNA of the CDR3 is TGTGCCAGCAGCTTACCAGGGACAGGGAGCCGCTTCAATGAGCAGTTCTTC.

This clonotype is classed as medium-sized. The V and J genes are TRBV29-1 and TRBJ1-1; the match to TRBD1 covers 10 bases. Unmatched junction bases numbered 5, after V lost 5 bases and J lost 5 bases. This CDR3 has 13 amino acids. Germline CDR1 is SQVTM and CDR2 is ANQGSEA. DNA for the CDR3: TGCAGCGTTAGACAGGGGGCAAAGACTGAAGCTTTCTTT. It encodes CSVRQGAKTEAFF.

This clonotype came up many times. The J gene is TRBJ1-2, the V gene TRBV2; D remains unclear. V lost 9 bases, J lost 0 bases, and 14 bases lay in between. The CDR3 contains 14 residues. The germline V gene has CDR1 SNHLY and CDR2 FYNNEI. The CDR3 sequence is CASHSTGSNYGYTF. The CDR3 nucleotides read TGTGCCAGTCACTCCACCGGTTCTAACTATGGCTACACCTTC. Drawing the rest from reference TRBV2 and TRBJ1-2, the complete variable domain is EPEVTQTPSHQVTQMGQEVILRCVPISNHLYFYWYRQILGQKVEFLVSFYNNEISEKSEIFDDQFSVERPDGSNFTLKIRSTKLEDSAMYFCASHSTGSNYGYTFGSGTRLTVV.

This clonotype has a count of ten or more. The chain employs TRBV4-1 and TRBJ2-7; 9 bases fit TRBD1. The J segment lost 7 bases and the V segment lost 4 bases, leaving 5 bases of the junction unmatched. Germline V gives CDR1 MGHRA, CDR2 YSYEKL. The CDR3 runs 13 residues. The CDR3 protein is CASSLDRGKEQYF. The CDR3 DNA reads TGCGCCAGCAGCCTGGACAGGGGTAAAGAGCAGTACTTC.

This clonotype was seen a handful of times. The chain employs TRBV6-2 or TRBV6-3 and TRBJ2-7; 7 bases match TRBD1. CDR1 and CDR2 from the germline V gene are MNHEY and SVGEGT. V lost 6 bases to trimming and J lost 2 bases; unmatched junction nucleotides: 7. The CDR3 loop spans 14 amino acids. The CDR3, as DNA: TGTGCCAGCAGAAGGACAGGAGCCACCTACGAGCAGTACTTC. This translates into CASRRTGATYEQYF.

For this clonotype: One end of the junction does not line up with germline, which may come from a read error. The rearrangement uses TRBV6-5 and TRBJ2-7; tentatively, D is TRBD2 (6 bases). This CDR3 region has 14 residues. Germline V gene data show CDR1 as MNHEY and CDR2 as SVGAGI. CDR3 DNA: TGTGTCAGCACCGAACCGGGAGCCTACTACGAGCAGTACTTC. This codes for CVSTEPGAYYEQYF.

This clonotype was seen repeatedly, ten times or more. The J gene is TRBJ1-4, the V gene TRBV7-2; 7 bases agree with TRBD1. Germline V gene sequence: CDR1 SGHTA, CDR2 FQGNSA. The CDR3 has 15 residues. V was pared by 2 bases and J by 6 bases, with 6 bases of the junction left unmatched. The CDR3: CASSLLWDSDEKLFF. CDR3 bases: TGTGCCAGCAGCTTATTATGGGACAGTGATGAAAAACTGTTTTTT.

This clonotype occurred many times. The rearrangement uses TRBV28 and TRBJ2-3; 7 nucleotides align to TRBD2. The junction had 5 bases not matched to a gene; V was cut back by 2 bases and J by 6 bases. This CDR3 is built from 14 residues. Germline V gene sequence: CDR1 MDHEN, CDR2 SYDVKM. DNA for the CDR3: TGTGCCAGCAGTTTAGTAGGACTAGGGGATACGCAGTATTTT. Its protein product is CASSLVGLGDTQYF.

Many counts were recorded for this clonotype. This sequence joins TRBV19 and TRBJ1-2; 8 bases line up with TRBD1. CDR3 length equals 14 residues. The trim removed 5 bases at V and 8 bases at J, leaving 10 bases unmatched. The germline V gene encodes CDR1 LNHDA and CDR2 SQIVND (reference sequence). For the CDR3, the DNA is TGTGCCAGTAGTGCCCAGACAGGGGTCGGCGGCTACACCTTC. Amino acid sequence: CASSAQTGVGGYTF.

This clonotype was seen repeatedly, ten times or more. The chain joins TRBV3-1 to TRBJ1-1; the match to TRBD1 covers 7 bases. The CDR3 has 16 residues. CDR1 LGHDT and CDR2 YNNKEL come from the germline V gene (reference sequence). Trimming at V came to 1 base and at J to 8 bases, leaving 13 bases not matched to a gene. The CDR3 DNA reads TGTGCCAGCAGCCAAGGTTTAGACAGGGAATTTTCCGAAGCTTTCTTT. It specifies CASSQGLDREFSEAFF. Full variable domain (missing parts from reference TRBV3-1 and TRBJ1-1): DTAVSQTPKYLVTQMGNDKSIKCEQNLGHDTMYWYKQDSKKFLKIMFSYNNKELIINETVPNRFSPKSPDKAHLNLHINSLELGDSAVYFCASSQGLDREFSEAFFGQGTRLTVV.